This paragraph covers one TCR beta chain sequence. This sample is drawn from a study of graft-versus-host responses after intestinal transplantation. Across the study: Recipients were given multivisceral, liver-intestinal, or isolated intestinal transplants.

The CDR3 contains 16 residues. The germline V gene has CDR1 SNHLY and CDR2 FYNNEI. V gave up 11 bases and J gave up 0 bases, with 20 bases separating them. Sequencing used immunoSEQ multiplex PCR; TCRdb keeps in-frame clones, though not all of them. Of 15,000 to 20,000 clones listed, 38% are singletons. Plating of around 200,000 CFSE-labeled responder cells was done together with around 200,000 irradiated, violet-dye-labeled stimulator cells. Responder CD3+CD4+ and CD3+CD8+ cells that were proliferating and CFSE-low were sorted after the reaction. Study observations and caveats: GvH clones were found in recipient marrow; some appeared first in ileum or blood.

The sequences come from alloreactive CD4+ T cells from a mixed lymphocyte reaction culture, collected before intestinal transplant. The subset denotes: CFSE-low proliferating T cells sorted from roughly six-day pre-transplant mixed lymphocyte reaction (GvH or HvG direction). The source is a human patient who received an intestinal transplant. The chain employs TRBV2 and TRBJ2-1, with D possibly matching TRBD2 (5 bases). The CDR3 protein is CASLRLSGSSYNEQFF. The DNA for the CDR3 is TGTGCCTCCTTAAGACTCTCTGGGAGCTCCTACAATGAGCAGTTCTTC.